Following are 12 T cell receptor beta chains from one sample sequenced in a study of cytomegalovirus exposure and HLA in healthy donors. This table comes from immunoSEQ multiplex PCR, and its TCRdb copy is limited to in-frame clones, with some not included. The sample holds about 110,000 clones, more than 90% seen once. Sequencing was done on a sample of PBMCs. The receptor source for this set is a woman in her late teens or twenties in good health and CMV-seronegative.

The V gene is TRBV14, the J gene TRBJ1-6, with D unresolved. The CDR3 extends over 13 amino acids. Germline assignment: CDR1 SGHDN and CDR2 FVKESK. V was clipped by 2 bases and J by 6 bases, with 5 bases between them. The CDR3 sequence is CASSQYINSPLHF. Here the CDR3 DNA reads TGTGCCAGCAGCCAATATATTAATTCACCCCTCCACTTT.

The V gene is TRBV5-1, the J gene TRBJ2-5; D perhaps matches TRBD1 (6 bases). V shed 4 bases and J shed 2 bases, with 12 bases lying between them. CDR3 size: 14 residues. Germline V gene data show CDR1 as SGHRS and CDR2 as YFSETQ. CDR3 nucleotide sequence: TGCGCCAGCAGCGGCTTACAGGGACAAGAGACCCAGTACTTC. This encodes CASSGLQGQETQYF.

The rearrangement joins TRBV15 to TRBJ2-1, with TRBD1 matching 8 bases. This CDR3 has 15 residues. Looked up from germline, CDR1 is LNHNV and CDR2 is YYDKDF (reference sequence). Losses at the gene ends were 0 bases for V and 7 bases for J; bases not matched to a gene: 5. CDR3 protein: CATSRDQGASNEQFF. CDR3 nucleotides: TGTGCCACCAGCAGAGATCAGGGGGCTAGTAATGAGCAGTTCTTC.

The J gene is TRBJ2-7, the V gene TRBV27; 8 nucleotides agree with TRBD1. Germline values: CDR1 MNHEY, CDR2 SMNVEV (reference sequence). With V trimmed by 6 bases and J by 7 bases, 8 bases remained unmatched. This CDR3 has 13 amino acids. CDR3 in amino acids: CASSSQGAGEQYF. CDR3 in DNA: TGTGCCAGCAGCTCCCAGGGGGCGGGGGAGCAGTACTTC.

This chain connects TRBV5-6 to TRBJ2-7; 9 bases map to TRBD1. V lost 3 bases, J lost 4 bases, and 8 bases stayed unmatched. The length of the CDR3 is 15 residues. Germline V CDR1 and CDR2: SGHDT, YYEEEE. CDR3 DNA sequence: TGTGCCAGCAGCTGGAGGGACAGGGCTAAATACGAGCAGTACTTC. Protein: CASSWRDRAKYEQYF.

This clone has a single count. J is TRBJ2-1 and V is TRBV4-2, with 14 bases identical to TRBD2. The CDR3 loop spans 20 amino acids. CDR1 LGHNA and CDR2 YNFKEQ come from the germline V gene. V shed 2 bases and J 0 bases; nucleotides not matched to a gene: 9. In DNA form, the CDR3 reads TGTGCCAGCAGCCAACTCAAAGGGACTAGCGGGGGAAGCTCCTACAATGAGCAGTTCTTC. It codes for CASSQLKGTSGGSSYNEQFF.

The chain uses TRBV18 and TRBJ1-2, with unresolved D. The CDR3 is made up of 15 amino acids. Germline V gene sequence: CDR1 KGHSH, CDR2 LQKENI. V shed 1 base and J shed 8 bases, with 17 bases lying between them. In nucleotides, the CDR3 is TGTGCCAGCTCACCACTGGACTCACCCAAGCAGGGCTACACCTTC. It specifies CASSPLDSPKQGYTF.

The chain carries TRBV29-1 and TRBJ1-1, with D perhaps matching TRBD1 (6 bases). This CDR3 comprises 13 residues. Deletions cut 7 bases from V and 4 bases from J, with 16 bases between. Germline lookup yields CDR1 SQVTM and CDR2 ANQGSEA. CDR3 DNA sequence: TGCAGCGCCTCATGGGGGGGCGGCACTGAAGCTTTCTTT. Translated, it gives CSASWGGGTEAFF.

The rearrangement joins TRBV27 to TRBJ2-7; 7 positions agree with TRBD1. V shed 2 bases, J shed 3 bases, and the junction held 10 bases outside the gene matches. The CDR3 is 16 residues long. CDR1 MNHEY and CDR2 SMNVEV come from the germline V gene (reference sequence). The DNA for the CDR3 is TGTGCCAGCAGTTTAGACAGGGATGGTCCTAACTACGAGCAGTACTTC. Protein product: CASSLDRDGPNYEQYF.

V gene TRBV27 combines with J gene TRBJ2-5; TRBD2 agrees at 7 bases. Germline CDR1 is MNHEY and CDR2 is SMNVEV (reference sequence). After removal of 2 bases from V and 4 bases from J, the junction contained 13 bases not matched to a gene. CDR3 size: 17 residues. This CDR3 reads CASSLTRFGGGLETQYF. DNA for the CDR3: TGTGCCAGCAGTTTAACTAGGTTTGGGGGGGGTCTAGAGACCCAGTACTTC.

This chain links TRBV27 with TRBJ2-2; TRBD1 agrees at 7 bases. There are 13 residues in the CDR3. The ends lost 10 bases at V and 6 bases at J; junction bases unmatched: 8. In germline, CDR1 is MNHEY, CDR2 SMNVEV (reference sequence). In DNA form, the CDR3 reads TGTGCCACCTGGGGCCAGGGGGCCGGGGAGCTGTTTTTT. The encoded protein is CATWGQGAGELFF.

Written as DNA, the CDR3 is TGTGCCAGCGGGGGGGCAGAGGCCTATAATTCACCCCTCCACTTT. This translates into CASGGAEAYNSPLHF. The chain is built from TRBV7-2 and TRBJ1-6, with a weak D call TRBD1 (6 bases). The germline V and J ends were trimmed by 8 bases and 2 bases, with 13 bases remaining between them. Looked up from germline, CDR1 is SGHTA and CDR2 is FQGNSA. This CDR3 is built from 15 residues.